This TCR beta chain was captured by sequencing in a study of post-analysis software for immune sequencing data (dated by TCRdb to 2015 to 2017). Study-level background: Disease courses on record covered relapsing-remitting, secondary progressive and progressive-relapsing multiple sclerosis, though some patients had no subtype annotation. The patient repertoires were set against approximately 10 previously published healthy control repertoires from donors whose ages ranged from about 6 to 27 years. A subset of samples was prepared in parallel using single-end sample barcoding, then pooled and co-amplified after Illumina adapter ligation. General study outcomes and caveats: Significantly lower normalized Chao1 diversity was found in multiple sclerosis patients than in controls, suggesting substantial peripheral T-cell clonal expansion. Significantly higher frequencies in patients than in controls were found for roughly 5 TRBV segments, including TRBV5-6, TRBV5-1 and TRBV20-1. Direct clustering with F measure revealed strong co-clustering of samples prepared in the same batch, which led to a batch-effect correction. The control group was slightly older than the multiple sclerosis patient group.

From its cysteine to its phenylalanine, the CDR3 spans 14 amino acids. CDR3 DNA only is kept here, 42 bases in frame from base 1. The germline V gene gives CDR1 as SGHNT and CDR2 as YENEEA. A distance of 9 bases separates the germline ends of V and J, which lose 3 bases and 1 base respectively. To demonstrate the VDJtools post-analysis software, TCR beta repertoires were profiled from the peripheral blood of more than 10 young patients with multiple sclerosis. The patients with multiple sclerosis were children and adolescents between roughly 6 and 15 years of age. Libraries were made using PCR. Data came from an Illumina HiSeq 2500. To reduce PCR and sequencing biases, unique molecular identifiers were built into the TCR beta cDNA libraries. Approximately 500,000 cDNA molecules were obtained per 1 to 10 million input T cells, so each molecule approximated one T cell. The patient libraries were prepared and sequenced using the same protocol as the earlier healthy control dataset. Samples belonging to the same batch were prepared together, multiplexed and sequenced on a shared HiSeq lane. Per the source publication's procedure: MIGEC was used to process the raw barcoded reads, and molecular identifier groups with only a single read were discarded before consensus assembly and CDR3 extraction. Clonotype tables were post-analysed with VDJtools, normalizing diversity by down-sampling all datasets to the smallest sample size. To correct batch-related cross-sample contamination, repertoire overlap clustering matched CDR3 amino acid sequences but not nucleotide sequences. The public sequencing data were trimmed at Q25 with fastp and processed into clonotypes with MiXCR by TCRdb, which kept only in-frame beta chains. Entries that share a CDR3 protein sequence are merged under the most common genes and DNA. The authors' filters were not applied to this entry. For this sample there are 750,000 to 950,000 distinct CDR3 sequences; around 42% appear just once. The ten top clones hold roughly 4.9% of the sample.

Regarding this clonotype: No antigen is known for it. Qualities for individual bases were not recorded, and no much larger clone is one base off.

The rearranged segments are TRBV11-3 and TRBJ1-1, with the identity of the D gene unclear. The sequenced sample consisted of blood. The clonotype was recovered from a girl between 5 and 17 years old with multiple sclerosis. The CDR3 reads CASSFITENTEAFF. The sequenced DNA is TGTGCCAGCAGCTTTATAACAGAGAACACTGAAGCTTTCTTT.